In its sample, the clone carrying this TCR beta chain was seen many times. Its antigen is as yet unknown. These data originate in a study of beta chain features in type 1 diabetes. Study results and caveats: All four CD4+ subsets from Type 1 diabetes patients carried moderately but significantly shorter TCRB CDR3s. Sequencing from cDNA could over-represent high-TCR-expressing cells.

Every participating donor gave one draw, a heparinised blood sample averaging roughly 0.12 L. The purity of all sorted populations exceeded 95%. There are 13 residues in the CDR3. The V gene lost 5 bases and the J gene lost 2 bases, with 10 bases spanning the gap. The germline CDR1 and CDR2 sequences are SGHTA and FQGNSA. The investigators reverse transcribed all of the isolated RNA, so they sequenced expressed TCRB transcripts. Data came from immunoSEQ multiplex PCR; TCRdb stores just in-frame clones and leaves some out. The repertoire holds 300,000 to 350,000 clones, with approximately 9.9% as singletons.

J is TRBJ2-7 and V is TRBV7-2; no clear D. The sample consisted of central memory CD4+ T cells from blood. This sequence originates from a man aged 25-40 years with type 1 diabetes. This chain's CDR3 is CASSPGPAYEQYF. CDR3 nucleotide sequence: TGTGCCAGCAGCCCTGGACCCGCCTACGAGCAGTACTTC. The full variable domain, in which reference TRBV7-2 and TRBJ2-7 provide the parts outside the CDR3, is GAGVSQSPSNKVTEKGKDVELRCDPISGHTALYWYRQSLGQGLEFLIYFQGNSAPDKSGLPSDRFSAERTGGSVSTLTIQRTQQEDSAVYLCASSPGPAYEQYFGPGTRLTVT.